This TCR beta chain emerged from a study of blood T cell repertoires in COVID-19. Study overall: Whether acute or convalescent, the COVID-19 samples came from the United States, Italy and Spain. Sample material is recorded as cDNA or gDNA derived from T cells, B-cell-depleted T cells, or PBMCs.

Per the original data handling: How many nucleated cells were present was estimated from reference gene primer amplification. Assay used: immunoSEQ multiplex PCR; TCRdb lists only in-frame clones, some missing. From that table come the V and J calls and clone size; the DNA was used to work out D and trimming. The sample records 140,000 to 150,000 clones, roughly 82% being singletons. In this sample, this clone turned up once. The sequencing input was peripheral blood. This TCR came from a man in his sixties with active or convalescent COVID-19.

CDR3 loop: CSVEDRVETQYF. CDR3 sequence (DNA): TGCAGCGTTGAAGACAGGGTGGAGACCCAGTACTTC. V gene TRBV29-1 combines with J gene TRBJ2-5, with D possibly matching TRBD1 (5 bases). The ends were cut back, 0 bases at V and 5 bases at J, with 7 bases in the middle. The CDR3 consists of 12 residues. The germline V gene has CDR1 SQVTM and CDR2 ANQGSEA.